This T cell receptor (beta chain) is from a study of beta chain features in type 1 diabetes. Expressed TCRB transcripts got sequenced, as all isolated RNA was reverse transcribed. Sequenced by immunoSEQ multiplex PCR; TCRdb stores in-frame clones only, minus some. The table lists around 260,000 clones, approximately 25% of them singletons. Every single donor gave one heparinised blood draw, and these averaged about 100 mL. In regard to this clone: Its antigen remains unidentified.

The CDR3 length is 15 residues. The ends lost 2 bases at V and 1 base at J; junction bases unmatched: 2. CDR1 is SGHAT and CDR2 is FQDESV in the germline V gene (reference sequence). Study-wide results and caveats: Moderate yet significant TCRB CDR3 shortening was seen in Type 1 diabetes patients in all four CD4+ subsets.

The chain uses TRBV11-1 and TRBJ2-3, with 8 bases aligning to TRBD1. The sequence derives from a woman aged 25 to 39 with type 1 diabetes. Sequencing was done on a sample of naive CD4+ T cells from blood. CDR3: CASSLRGQGTDTQYF. The CDR3 coding sequence is TGTGCCAGCAGCTTACGGGGACAGGGCACAGATACGCAGTATTTT.